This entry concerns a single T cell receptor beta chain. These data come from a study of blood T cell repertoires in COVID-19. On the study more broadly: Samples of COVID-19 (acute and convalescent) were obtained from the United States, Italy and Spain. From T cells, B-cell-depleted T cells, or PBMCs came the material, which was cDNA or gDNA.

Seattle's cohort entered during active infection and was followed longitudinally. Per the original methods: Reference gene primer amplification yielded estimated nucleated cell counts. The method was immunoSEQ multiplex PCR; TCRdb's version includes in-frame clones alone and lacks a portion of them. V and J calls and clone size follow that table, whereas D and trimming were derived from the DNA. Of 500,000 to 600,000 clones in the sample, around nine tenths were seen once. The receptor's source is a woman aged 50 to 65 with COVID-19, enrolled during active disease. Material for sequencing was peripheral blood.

The CDR3 here is CASSVSDSVMADTQYF. In DNA, the CDR3 is TGTGCCAGCAGCGTATCGGACAGTGTTATGGCAGATACGCAGTATTTT. J is TRBJ2-3 and V is TRBV9, with D perhaps matching TRBD1 (6 bases). The CDR3 runs 16 residues. V lost 1 base and J 4 bases, leaving 16 bases between the germline ends. Germline V CDR1 and CDR2: SGDLS, YYNGEE.